Detailed here is one TCR beta chain. The antigen is unknown. The record originates from a study of T cell repertoires in cytomegalovirus infection. Study-wide context: The study used recently identified HLA-C-restricted and well-studied HLA-B-restricted CMV epitopes. From public TCR beta signatures came an indication of both CMV infection and matching HLA type. Findings and limits, study-wide: HLA-C-restricted CMV-specific TCR beta clonotypes were dominant in the ex vivo response. Identification of carriers of CMV plus the relevant HLA was performed using cumulative public TCR beta family frequency.

Germline V gene sequence: CDR1 LNHDA, CDR2 SQIVND (reference sequence). V lost 8 bases and J lost 3, with 14 bases in between. CDR3 length: 14 amino acids. TCRdb itself ran the reads through MiXCR, one entry per CDR3 protein. The sample lists approximately 350,000 distinct CDR3 sequences; approximately 30% were seen once. The material sequenced was cultured PBMCs, taken from culture after CMV antigen stimulation. This chain links TRBV19 with TRBJ2-1; a weak D match, TRBD2 (5 bases). This sequence was found in a human donor in good health (CMV status not recorded). Some clones in this sample may be carry-over from other donors' samples. Here the CDR3 DNA reads TGTGCCAGTCACTCCTTGACTAACTACAATGAGCAGTTCTTC. Encoded protein: CASHSLTNYNEQFF.